The rows below give T cell receptor beta chains drawn from one sample of a study of cytomegalovirus exposure and HLA in healthy donors. The assay was immunoSEQ multiplex PCR, and TCRdb's table has in-frame clones only and misses some. The table has 74,000 or so clones, about 70% seen once. The source material was PBMCs. The source of these receptors is a woman aged 30 to 39 in good health and CMV-seronegative. CDR3s include the opening cysteine and the closing phenylalanine or tryptophan. The D gene is left open where the match is weak. Expanded clones get a size class; other rows say once, few or many, or leave the size out.

abundance	v_gene	d_gene	j_gene	CDR3aa	CDR3nt
.	TRBV30	TRBD2	TRBJ2-5	CAWSAVAGGGETQYF	TGTGCCTGGAGTGCGGTAGCGGGGGGAGGTGAGACCCAGTACTTC
once	TRBV28	.	TRBJ2-1	CASSLRGNGQFF	TGTGCCAGCAGTTTAAGGGGGAATGGGCAGTTCTTC
.	TRBV6-6	.	TRBJ1-2	CASSYSKEDGYTF	TGTGCCAGCAGTTACTCGAAGGAGGATGGCTACACCTTC
few	TRBV27	.	TRBJ1-5	CASSSGVGNQPQHF	TGTGCCAGCAGTTCAGGGGTCGGCAATCAGCCCCAGCATTTT
.	TRBV7-8	.	TRBJ2-7	CASSLEGVGSEQYF	TGTGCCAGCAGCTTGGAAGGGGTGGGTAGCGAGCAGTACTTC
.	TRBV5-6	TRBD1	TRBJ1-5	CASSKGQILGSQHF	TGTGCCAGCAGCAAGGGACAGATCCTAGGGTCCCAGCATTTT
few	TRBV11-2	.	TRBJ1-1	CASSLDGGPKIF	TGTGCCAGCAGCTTAGATGGGGGCCCCAAGATCTTT
.	TRBV6-1	.	TRBJ2-1	CASNGGPTSYNEQFF	TGTGCCAGCAATGGGGGCCCCACTTCCTACAATGAGCAGTTCTTC
many	TRBV28	.	TRBJ1-4	CASLMTAPNEKLFF	TGTGCCAGCCTTATGACAGCCCCCAATGAAAAACTGTTTTTT
few	TRBV6-5	.	TRBJ1-1	CASSYSRHAETEAFF	TGTGCCAGCAGTTACTCAAGGCACGCGGAGACTGAAGCTTTCTTT
medium-sized	TRBV6-1	TRBD2	TRBJ2-1	CASRERGAQYNEQFF	TGTGCCAGCAGAGAGCGGGGGGCCCAATACAATGAGCAGTTCTTC
.	TRBV7-9	TRBD2	TRBJ2-5	CASSAVWAGGSLETQYF	TGTGCCAGCAGCGCCGTCTGGGCGGGGGGTTCATTAGAGACCCAGTACTTC
.	TRBV5-4	.	TRBJ2-3	CASSLDPSPSTDTQYF	TGTGCCAGCAGCTTGGATCCGAGTCCTAGCACAGATACGCAGTATTTT
.	TRBV5-1	TRBD1	TRBJ1-2	CASSTGDSSRGYTF	TGCGCCAGCAGTACGGGGGACAGCTCGAGGGGCTACACCTTC
.	TRBV19	.	TRBJ1-1	CASSIKPGKTEAFF	TGTGCCAGTAGTATAAAACCAGGAAAGACTGAAGCTTTCTTT
.	TRBV7-9	TRBD1	TRBJ2-3	CASSPRTGQADTQYF	TGTGCCAGCAGCCCGCGGACAGGGCAGGCAGATACGCAGTATTTT
.	TRBV13	.	TRBJ1-5	CASSSKKTANNQPQHF	TGTGCCAGCAGCTCAAAAAAGACAGCAAACAATCAGCCCCAGCATTTT
.	TRBV7-2	.	TRBJ1-4	CASSQQGSTNEKLFF	TGTGCCAGCAGCCAACAGGGATCAACTAATGAAAAACTGTTTTTT
few	TRBV6-1	.	TRBJ1-4	CASRSGGLDEKLFF	TGTGCCAGCAGGAGCGGCGGGTTAGATGAAAAACTGTTTTTT
.	TRBV29-1	.	TRBJ1-1	CSVVYRVALF	TGCAGCGTTGTGTACAGGGTGGCTCTCTTT
.	TRBV10-3	TRBD1	TRBJ1-2	CASSRQGGFGNYGYTF	TGTGCCAGCAGTCGACAGGGGGGCTTTGGGAACTATGGCTACACCTTC
.	TRBV27	.	TRBJ1-1	CASSSQGNTEAFF	TGTGCCAGCAGTTCACAGGGGAACACTGAAGCTTTCTTT
.	TRBV19	TRBD1	TRBJ1-5	CASSLGTAYSNQPQHF	TGTGCCAGTAGTTTAGGGACAGCCTATAGCAATCAGCCCCAGCATTTT
few	TRBV9	.	TRBJ1-2	CASSVDQAGGYTF	TGTGCCAGCAGCGTAGATCAAGCGGGGGGCTACACCTTC
.	TRBV28	.	TRBJ1-1	CASSPILDTEAFF	TGTGCCAGCAGTCCGATACTTGACACTGAAGCTTTCTTT
.	TRBV28	TRBD2	TRBJ2-2	CASSFPRGGQNTGELFF	TGTGCCAGCAGTTTTCCCCGCGGGGGGCAGAACACCGGGGAGCTGTTTTTT
.	TRBV13	TRBD1	TRBJ2-1	CASSRPGTGTYNEQFF	TGTGCCAGCAGCCGCCCCGGGACAGGAACCTACAATGAGCAGTTCTTC
.	TRBV28	TRBD1	TRBJ1-4	CASRSTGDRNNEKLFF	TGTGCCAGCAGGTCCACGGGGGACAGGAATAATGAAAAACTGTTTTTT
.	TRBV15	TRBD1	TRBJ1-2	CATSRDHGQGQGGYTF	TGTGCCACCAGCAGAGATCACGGACAGGGGCAAGGTGGCTACACCTTC
.	TRBV5-4	.	TRBJ2-1	CASSSKGQIYNEQFF	TGTGCCAGCAGCTCGAAAGGACAAATCTACAATGAGCAGTTCTTC
once	TRBV6-5	TRBD1	TRBJ2-5	CASREQGAKETQYF	TGTGCCAGCAGGGAACAGGGGGCGAAGGAGACCCAGTACTTC
.	TRBV4-2	.	TRBJ2-7	CASSPGDRDLWYYEQYF	TGTGCCAGCAGCCCAGGGGACCGGGACCTTTGGTACTACGAGCAGTACTTC
.	TRBV25-1	.	TRBJ1-2	CASSAPGTLGYTF	TGTGCCAGCAGTGCCCCGGGGACATTGGGCTACACCTTC
.	TRBV14	TRBD1	TRBJ2-7	CASSPLRGQGSYEQYF	TGTGCCAGCAGCCCCCTAAGAGGACAGGGATCCTACGAGCAGTACTTC
few	TRBV2	.	TRBJ1-4	CASSVREVGVNEKLFF	TGTGCCAGCAGTGTCCGGGAGGTCGGTGTTAATGAAAAACTGTTTTTT
.	TRBV5-1	.	TRBJ1-3	CASSPDYSGNTIYF	TGCGCCAGCAGCCCGGACTACTCTGGAAACACCATATATTTT
.	TRBV9	.	TRBJ1-4	CASSLRGNNEKLFF	TGTGCCAGCAGCTTGAGAGGAAATAATGAAAAACTGTTTTTT